This TCR beta chain is from a study of cytomegalovirus exposure and HLA in healthy donors. Findings and caveats of the study: Evidence from a later analysis indicated that most CMV-associated TCR beta chains looked HLA-restricted. Common viral pathogens seemed to be connected with several of the most significant clusters, according to a later analysis. Earlier analysis yielded a pattern in which most TCR beta V segments were productive about 87% or about 30% of the time.

Regarding this clone: Its antigen is not identified.

J lost 9 bases, V lost 8 bases, and 10 bases had no gene match. This CDR3 is built from 13 residues. Germline V gives CDR1 SGHTA, CDR2 FQGNSA. Primers: 60 Vbeta forward and 13 Jbeta reverse. TCRdb's table, derived via immunoSEQ multiplex PCR, lists solely in-frame clones and lacks some. The repertoire shows about 200,000 clones; the top ten hold roughly 0.74%. The receptor was derived from a boy younger than 18 in good health and CMV-seronegative. The specimen was PBMCs. The chain carries TRBV7-2 and TRBJ2-1; TRBD1 agrees at 7 bases. CDR3 residues: CASHPQGVSEQFF. The DNA for the CDR3 is TGTGCCAGCCACCCCCAGGGGGTATCTGAGCAGTTCTTC. The full variable domain, its missing parts supplied by reference TRBV7-2 and TRBJ2-1, is GAGVSQSPSNKVTEKGKDVELRCDPISGHTALYWYRQSLGQGLEFLIYFQGNSAPDKSGLPSDRFSAERTGGSVSTLTIQRTQQEDSAVYLCASHPQGVSEQFFGPGTRLTVL.